The clone carrying this T cell receptor beta chain was picked up many times. Antigen: not known. TCRdb reprocessed the RACE reads via MiXCR and lists one record per CDR3 protein. The sample lists about 380,000 distinct CDR3 sequences; 5.1% were seen once. This entry belongs to a study of human T cells and chemical hapten exposure. Study outcomes and limitations: Patch test score was positively correlated with the counts of TCRs that had expanded at PT1.

The CDR3 runs to 16 residues. Trimming at V came to 5 bases and at J to 7 bases, leaving 11 bases not matched to a gene. Time point denoted: pre-sensitization, week 0. This sample's treatment: therapeutic diphenylcyclopropenone sensitization with weekly scalp DPC. This chain connects TRBV12-3 or TRBV12-4 to TRBJ2-1; 10 nucleotides align to TRBD2. The sequence came from a woman aged 50 to 60 with alopecia areata. Some clones in this sample may be carry-over from other donors' samples. The sequenced sample was whole blood, obtained in connection with sensitization to the hapten diphenylcyclopropenone (DPC). In DNA form, the CDR3 reads TGTGCCAGCAGTCCCGCCCTAGCGGGAGTGGGGAATGAGCAGTTCTTC. It yields the protein CASSPALAGVGNEQFF.